The sequence of this T cell receptor (beta chain) was determined in a study of T cells after somatic rescue of genetic block. This CDR3 comprises 14 residues. Per the germline V gene, CDR1 is SGHTS and CDR2 is YDEGEE. Details on this clone: A junction boundary mismatches the germline segment, possibly from a read error.

Produced via immunoSEQ multiplex PCR; TCRdb's table is partial and in-frame only. The profile covers about 67,000 clones, with roughly nine tenths appearing a single time and around 2.8% taken by the ten largest. V usage is TRBV5-8 and J usage is TRBJ1-4; D is undetermined. The sequence derives from a man between 35 and 55 years old. The material sequenced was peripheral blood mononuclear cells (PBMCs). The CDR3 DNA reads as TGTGCCAGCAGCAGACGACGGGAGGGAATGAAGCGTTCATTT. Amino acid sequence: CASSRRREGMKRSF.